This is a list of T cell receptor beta chains from one sample in a study of vaccination and CD4 T cells after COVID-19. No antigen is known for these receptors. MiXCR was run by TCRdb on the PCR reads, yielding one entry per CDR3 protein. The table includes around 18,000 distinct CDR3 sequences, roughly 57% detected once. The sample taken for sequencing was CD4+ T cells from blood, cultured in vitro. The receptors were gathered from a human donor who had recovered from COVID-19. CDR3s include the opening cysteine and the closing phenylalanine or tryptophan. D genes are given only for firm matches. Clone size appears in some rows only: once, few, many, or a class for an expanded clone.

>few|NA|TRBJ1-2|TRBV12-3/TRBV12-4|15
TGTGCCAGCAGTTCGATAGGGGTTCTCGACTATGGCTACACCTTC
CASSSIGVLDYGYTF
>NA|NA|TRBJ1-2|TRBV2|12
TGTGCCAGCAGGAGGGGGGACTATGGCTACACCTTC
CASRRGDYGYTF
>NA|TRBD1|TRBJ1-6|TRBV20-1|14
TGCAGTGCCGACAAGGGGGCCTCCTATTCACCCCTCCACTTT
CSADKGASYSPLHF
>NA|NA|TRBJ1-5|TRBV12-3/TRBV12-4|15
TGTGCCAGCAGTTTCGGGATCTATAGCAATCAGCCCCAGCATTTT
CASSFGIYSNQPQHF
>NA|NA|TRBJ1-3|TRBV24-1|14
TGTGCCGTTAGTCCGGGGAACTCTGGAAACACCATATATTTT
CAVSPGNSGNTIYF
>NA|NA|TRBJ1-3|TRBV2|17
TGTGCCAGCAGTGAATCCTGGGTCTTTAGATCTGGAAACACCATATATTTT
CASSESWVFRSGNTIYF
>few|NA|TRBJ2-3|TRBV24-1|14
TGTGCCACCAGTGATTTCGGGGCCACAGATACGCAGTATTTT
CATSDFGATDTQYF
>NA|NA|TRBJ2-1|TRBV6-5|15
TGTGCCAGCAGTTACAGAACGGGAGCCCTCAATGAGCAGTTCTTC
CASSYRTGALNEQFF
>NA|NA|TRBJ1-5|TRBV6-1|15
TGTGCCAGCAGTGAACAAAATTCCGAGAATCAGCTCCAGCATTTT
CASSEQNSENQLQHF
>NA|TRBD2|TRBJ2-3|TRBV18|16
TGTGCCAGCTCACCAGGACTAGCGGGTTCCAGGGATACGCAGTATTTT
CASSPGLAGSRDTQYF
>NA|TRBD2|TRBJ2-7|TRBV7-9|14
TGTGCCAGCAGCTTAACTAGCGCTAATTACGAGCAGTACTTC
CASSLTSANYEQYF
>NA|TRBD1|TRBJ2-7|TRBV2|14
TGTGCCAGCAGTGCCGGGACAGGGTCCCACGAGCAGTACTTC
CASSAGTGSHEQYF
>few|TRBD1|TRBJ2-3|TRBV18|16
TGTGCCAGCTCATCAACAGGGGCGCGGTCCACAGATACGCAGTATTTT
CASSSTGARSTDTQYF
>NA|NA|TRBJ2-7|TRBV6-5|13
TGTGCCAGCAGTTACGGGATCCTCTACGAGCAGTACTTC
CASSYGILYEQYF
>few|NA|TRBJ1-3|TRBV27|14
TGTGCCAGCAGCGTGACAGGTTCTGGAAACACCATATATTTT
CASSVTGSGNTIYF
>NA|NA|TRBJ2-6|TRBV5-6|15
TGTGCCAGCAGCTTGGATTTCTCTGGGGCCAACGTCCTGACTTTC
CASSLDFSGANVLTF
>NA|TRBD2|TRBJ2-3|TRBV20-1|16
TGCAGTGCTAGGGTTACCACTAGCGGGAGGGGAGATACGCAGTATTTT
CSARVTTSGRGDTQYF
>few|TRBD1|TRBJ2-5|TRBV10-3|15
TGTGCCATCAGTCCGGGACAGGGAACCCAAGAGACCCAGTACTTC
CAISPGQGTQETQYF
>NA|NA|TRBJ2-7|TRBV6-2/TRBV6-3|13
TGTGCCAGCACGACTCCCGCCCCCTACGAGCAGTACTTC
CASTTPAPYEQYF
>NA|NA|TRBJ1-6|TRBV27|16
TGTGCCAGCAGCCCCGACAGGAGCTCCTGTAATTCACCCCTCCACTTT
CASSPDRSSCNSPLHF
>NA|NA|TRBJ1-1|TRBV6-2/TRBV6-3|12
TGTGCCAGCGCCCAAACGAACACTGAAGCTTTCTTT
CASAQTNTEAFF
>NA|NA|TRBJ1-1|TRBV7-9|13
TGTGCCAGCAGCCCTCCCAGGGCCCCTGAAGCTTTCTTT
CASSPPRAPEAFF
>NA|TRBD1|TRBJ1-5|TRBV28|15
TGTGCCAGCAGTTTTGGGCAGGGGGACAATCAGCCCCAGCATTTT
CASSFGQGDNQPQHF
>NA|NA|TRBJ2-5|TRBV7-2|15
TGTGCCAGCAGCTTCCGGGCTCCTGGCGGGGAGACCCAGTACTTC
CASSFRAPGGETQYF
>NA|NA|TRBJ1-6|TRBV27|12
TGTGCCAGCAGTTTGTATAATTCACCCCTCCACTTT
CASSLYNSPLHF
>NA|TRBD2|TRBJ2-1|TRBV6-5|16
TGTGCCAGCAGTTCGCCTAGCGGGAAGAGAGCGAATGAGCAGTTCTTC
CASSSPSGKRANEQFF
>NA|NA|TRBJ1-5|TRBV29-1|13
TGCAGCGTGGGGATGGGGCCCGGTCAGCCCCAGCATTTT
CSVGMGPGQPQHF
>NA|NA|TRBJ2-2|TRBV20-1|13
TGCAGTGCTAGAACCCATAACACCGGGGAGCTGTTTTTT
CSARTHNTGELFF
>NA|NA|TRBJ1-3|TRBV6-1|15
TGTGCCAGCAGGGCCGGGTCCGCTCCTGGAAACACCATATATTTT
CASRAGSAPGNTIYF
>NA|TRBD1|TRBJ2-2|TRBV10-3|15
TGTGCCATCAGTGAGTCATACAGGGGTATCGGGGAGCTGTTTTTT
CAISESYRGIGELFF
>NA|NA|TRBJ1-2|TRBV7-9|16
TGTGCCAGCAGCTTAGCGGGTCTTAAGGCGGTGGGCGGCTACACCTTC
CASSLAGLKAVGGYTF
>few|TRBD2|TRBJ2-7|TRBV6-1|17
TGTGCCAGCAGTCGTCCAATGGCTAGCGGAGATTCCTACGAGCAGTACTTC
CASSRPMASGDSYEQYF
>NA|TRBD2|TRBJ2-7|TRBV2|15
TGTGCCAGCAGTGACCGGGTCGGGGGGGTCTACGAGCAGTACTTC
CASSDRVGGVYEQYF
>few|NA|TRBJ1-1|TRBV6-5|15
TGTGCCAGCAGTTCCACGGACTCGTCTCACACTGAAGCTTTCTTT
CASSSTDSSHTEAFF
>few|NA|TRBJ1-1|TRBV11-2|15
TGTGCCAGCAGCTTAGTAGGGGGGCGCTCGGCTGAAGCTTTCTTT
CASSLVGGRSAEAFF
>NA|TRBD1|TRBJ1-2|TRBV27|17
TGTGCCAGCAGTCCTCTTTTCGACAGGGAGGGCGTTCATGGCTACACCTTC
CASSPLFDREGVHGYTF
>NA|TRBD2|TRBJ2-5|TRBV28|16
TGTGCCAGCAGTTCTGAAAATATGGGGGGGTCGGAGACCCAGTACTTC
CASSSENMGGSETQYF
>NA|TRBD2|TRBJ2-1|TRBV20-1|15
TGCAGTGCCCCAAAGGTCCTAGCGGCCAGCAATGAGCAGTTCTTC
CSAPKVLAASNEQFF
>few|NA|TRBJ2-3|TRBV27|18
TGTGCCAGCAGTTTCGCCCCTAGCTTCACGGCTTTCACAGATACGCAGTATTTT
CASSFAPSFTAFTDTQYF
>few|NA|TRBJ2-3|TRBV12-3/TRBV12-4|16
TGTGCCAGCAGTTTAAGAGTGAGCGGGAGCACAGATACGCAGTATTTT
CASSLRVSGSTDTQYF
>few|NA|TRBJ1-5|TRBV19|18
TGTGCCAGTAGTTTCACGGGGAGGGACACTTATAGCAATCAGCCCCAGCATTTT
CASSFTGRDTYSNQPQHF
>NA|NA|TRBJ2-5|TRBV12-3/TRBV12-4|13
TGTGCCAGCAGTTTAGCCCGAGGGGAGACCCAGTACTTC
CASSLARGETQYF
>once|TRBD2|TRBJ2-3|TRBV11-2|14
TGTGCCAGCAGCGGCGGGAGGTGGACAGATACGCAGTATTTT
CASSGGRWTDTQYF
>NA|NA|TRBJ1-3|TRBV6-1|14
TGTGCCAGCAGTCCCTCGGGACAACCCAACACCATATATTTT
CASSPSGQPNTIYF
>NA|NA|TRBJ1-2|TRBV20-1|14
TGCAGTGCTAGAGATAGTGAGGGGGTAGGTGGCTACACCTTC
CSARDSEGVGGYTF
>few|NA|TRBJ1-2|TRBV12-3/TRBV12-4|12
TGTGCCAGCAGTTTTTCGGACAGTGGCTACACCTTC
CASSFSDSGYTF
>NA|TRBD2|TRBJ2-7|TRBV6-5|16
TGTGCCAGCAGTTACGGGGGGACTAGCGGAGATTACGAGCAGTACTTC
CASSYGGTSGDYEQYF
>few|TRBD1|TRBJ1-2|TRBV28|15
TGTGCCAGCAATACCCGACAGGGGGATCTTTATGGCTACACCTTC
CASNTRQGDLYGYTF
>NA|NA|TRBJ2-2|TRBV7-7|14
TGTGCTAGCAGCTTTACTGCGAACACCGGGGAGCTGTTTTTT
CASSFTANTGELFF
>NA|NA|TRBJ2-5|TRBV18|11
TGTGCCAGCTCACCAGGCGAGACCCAGTACTTC
CASSPGETQYF
>NA|NA|TRBJ2-7|TRBV5-1|16
TGCGCCAGCAGCTTGATCCCGACAGGCAGCTCCTACGAGCAGTACTTC
CASSLIPTGSSYEQYF
>few|NA|TRBJ2-5|TRBV7-2|13
TGTGCCAGCCGCAAAGCCGGAACTGAGACCCAGTACTTC
CASRKAGTETQYF
>few|NA|TRBJ1-1|TRBV20-1|13
TGCAGTGCCCCCAGGGGATCGAGCGGAGAAGCTTTCTTT
CSAPRGSSGEAFF
>NA|TRBD1|TRBJ1-1|TRBV4-1|15
TGCGCCAGCAGCCAAGACGACAGGGACGCGAGGGTAGCTTTCTTT
CASSQDDRDARVAFF
>NA|NA|TRBJ2-1|TRBV7-2|15
TGTGCCAGCAGCCTCTTCGCGGGGTCCTACAATGAGCAGTTCTTC
CASSLFAGSYNEQFF